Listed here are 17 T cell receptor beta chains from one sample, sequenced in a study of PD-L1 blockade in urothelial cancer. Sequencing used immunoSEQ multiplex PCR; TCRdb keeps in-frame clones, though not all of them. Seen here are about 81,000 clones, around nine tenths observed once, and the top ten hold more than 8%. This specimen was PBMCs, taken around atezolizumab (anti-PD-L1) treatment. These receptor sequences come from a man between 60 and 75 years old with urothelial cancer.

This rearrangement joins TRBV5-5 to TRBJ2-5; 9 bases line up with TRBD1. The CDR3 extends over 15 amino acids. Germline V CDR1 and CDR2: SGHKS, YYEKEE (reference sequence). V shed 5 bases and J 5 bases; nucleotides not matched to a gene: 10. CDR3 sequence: CASSPGQGGGETQYF. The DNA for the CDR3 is TGTGCCAGCAGTCCGGGACAGGGAGGAGGCGAGACCCAGTACTTC.

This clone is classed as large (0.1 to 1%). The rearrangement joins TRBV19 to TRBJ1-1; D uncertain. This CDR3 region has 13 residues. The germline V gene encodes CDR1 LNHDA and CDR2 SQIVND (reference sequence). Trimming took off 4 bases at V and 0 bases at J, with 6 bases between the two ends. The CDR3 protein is CASSTTLNTEAFF. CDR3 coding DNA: TGTGCCAGTAGTACGACATTGAACACTGAAGCTTTCTTT.

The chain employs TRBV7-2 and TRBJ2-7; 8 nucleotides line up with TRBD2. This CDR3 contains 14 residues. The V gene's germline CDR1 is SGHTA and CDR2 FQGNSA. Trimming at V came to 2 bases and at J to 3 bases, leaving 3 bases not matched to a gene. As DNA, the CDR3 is TGTGCCAGCAGCTTACCCGGGGGGGTCTACGAGCAGTACTTC. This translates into CASSLPGGVYEQYF.

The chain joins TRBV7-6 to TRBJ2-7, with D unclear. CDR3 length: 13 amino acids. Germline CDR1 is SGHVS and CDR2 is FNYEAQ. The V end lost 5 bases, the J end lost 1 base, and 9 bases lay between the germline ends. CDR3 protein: CASSPGGSYEQYF. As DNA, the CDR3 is TGTGCCAGCAGCCCGGGTGGTTCCTACGAGCAGTACTTC.

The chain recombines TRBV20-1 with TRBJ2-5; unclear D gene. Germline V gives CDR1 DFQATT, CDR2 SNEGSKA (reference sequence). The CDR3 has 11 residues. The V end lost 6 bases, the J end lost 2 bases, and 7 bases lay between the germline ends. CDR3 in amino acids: CSALRQETQYF. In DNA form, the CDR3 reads TGCAGTGCCCTCAGACAAGAGACCCAGTACTTC.

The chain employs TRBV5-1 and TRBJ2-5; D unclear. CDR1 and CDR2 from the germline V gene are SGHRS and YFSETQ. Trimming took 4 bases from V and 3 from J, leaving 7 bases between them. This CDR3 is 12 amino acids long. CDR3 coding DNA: TGCGCCAGCAGCCCAGAGGAAGAGACCCAGTACTTC. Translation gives CASSPEEETQYF.

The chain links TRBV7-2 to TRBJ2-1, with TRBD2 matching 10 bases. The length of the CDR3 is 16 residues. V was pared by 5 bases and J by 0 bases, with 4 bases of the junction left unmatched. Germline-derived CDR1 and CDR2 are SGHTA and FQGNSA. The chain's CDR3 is CASSILAGSSYNEQFF. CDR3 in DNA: TGTGCCAGCAGCATACTAGCGGGAAGCTCCTACAATGAGCAGTTCTTC.

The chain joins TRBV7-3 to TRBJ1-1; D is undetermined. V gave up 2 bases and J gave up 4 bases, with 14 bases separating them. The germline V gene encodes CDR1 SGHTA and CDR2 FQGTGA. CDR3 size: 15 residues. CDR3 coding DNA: TGTGCCAGCAGCTTACTAGCCGACGGAAGCACTGAAGCTTTCTTT. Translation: CASSLLADGSTEAFF.

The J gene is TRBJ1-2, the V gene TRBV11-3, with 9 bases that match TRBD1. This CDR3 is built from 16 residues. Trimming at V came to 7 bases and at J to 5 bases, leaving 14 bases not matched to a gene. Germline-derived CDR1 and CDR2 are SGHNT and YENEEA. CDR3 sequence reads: CASIFPQGAIIYGYTF. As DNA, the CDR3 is TGTGCCAGCATCTTTCCACAGGGGGCGATAATTTATGGCTACACCTTC.

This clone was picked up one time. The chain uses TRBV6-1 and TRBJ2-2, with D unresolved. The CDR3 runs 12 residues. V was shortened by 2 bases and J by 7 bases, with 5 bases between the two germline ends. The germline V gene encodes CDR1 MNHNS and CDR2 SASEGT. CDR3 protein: CASSESGGELFF. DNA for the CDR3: TGTGCCAGCAGTGAATCAGGCGGGGAGCTGTTTTTT.

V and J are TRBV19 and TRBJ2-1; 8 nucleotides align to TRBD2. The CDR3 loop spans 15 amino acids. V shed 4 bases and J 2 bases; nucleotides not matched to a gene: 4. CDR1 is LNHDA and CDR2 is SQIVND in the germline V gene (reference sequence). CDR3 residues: CASSKLSGTYNEQFF. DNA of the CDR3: TGTGCCAGTAGTAAGCTTAGCGGGACCTACAATGAGCAGTTCTTC.

CDR3 DNA sequence: TGCGCCAGCAGCTTGGACGGGAGCTCCTACAATGAGCAGTTCTTC. Amino acids: CASSLDGSSYNEQFF. The chain employs TRBV5-1 and TRBJ2-1; a weak D match, TRBD2 (6 bases). The V end was cut by 0 bases, the J end by 0 bases, with 7 bases between. CDR1 SGHRS and CDR2 YFSETQ come from the germline V gene. CDR3 size: 15 residues.

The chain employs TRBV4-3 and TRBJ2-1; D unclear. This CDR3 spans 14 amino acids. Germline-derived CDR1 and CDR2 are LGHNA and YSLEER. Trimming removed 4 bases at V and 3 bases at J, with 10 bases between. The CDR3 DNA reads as TGCGCCAGCAGCCGGGCAGCAAACTACAATGAGCAGTTCTTC. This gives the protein CASSRAANYNEQFF.

CDR3 loop: CASSSGTGGLETQYF. The CDR3 nucleotides read TGTGCCAGCAGCTCCGGGACAGGGGGTTTGGAGACCCAGTACTTC. This sequence joins TRBV5-4 and TRBJ2-5; 11 nucleotides line up with TRBD1. V was pared by 3 bases and J by 5 bases, with 6 bases of the junction left unmatched. The length of the CDR3 is 15 residues. Germline values: CDR1 SGHNT, CDR2 YYREEE (reference sequence).

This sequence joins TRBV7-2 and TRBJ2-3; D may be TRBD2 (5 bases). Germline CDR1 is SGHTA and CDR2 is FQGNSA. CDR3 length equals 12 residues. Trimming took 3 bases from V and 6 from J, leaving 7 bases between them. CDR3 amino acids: CASSLRVDTQYF. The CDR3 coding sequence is TGTGCCAGCAGCTTGAGGGTTGATACGCAGTATTTT. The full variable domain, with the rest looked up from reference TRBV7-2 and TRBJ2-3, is GAGVSQSPSNKVTEKGKDVELRCDPISGHTALYWYRQSLGQGLEFLIYFQGNSAPDKSGLPSDRFSAERTGGSVSTLTIQRTQQEDSAVYLCASSLRVDTQYFGPGTRLTVL.

The CDR3 DNA reads as TGTGCCACCAGGGGGAGAGGGCACGAGCAGTACTTC. It specifies CATRGRGHEQYF. J is TRBJ2-7 and V is TRBV15; tentative D call: TRBD2 (5 bases). The ends were cut back, 6 bases at V and 5 bases at J, with 11 bases in the middle. The CDR3 runs 12 residues. The V gene's germline CDR1 is LNHNV and CDR2 YYDKDF (reference sequence). The full variable domain, completed using reference TRBV15 and TRBJ2-7, is DAMVIQNPRYQVTQFGKPVTLSCSQTLNHNVMYWYQQKSSQAPKLLFHYYDKDFNNEADTPDNFQSRRPNTSFCFLDIRSPGLGDTAMYLCATRGRGHEQYFGPGTRLTVT.

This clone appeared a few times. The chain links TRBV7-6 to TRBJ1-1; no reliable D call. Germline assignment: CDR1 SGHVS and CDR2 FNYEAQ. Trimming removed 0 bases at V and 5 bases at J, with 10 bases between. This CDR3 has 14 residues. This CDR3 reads CASSLALGRTEAFF. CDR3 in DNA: TGTGCCAGCAGCTTAGCGCTGGGGAGGACTGAAGCTTTCTTT.